Each of the 21 T cell receptor beta chains below was sequenced from the same sample in a study of blood T cell repertoires in COVID-19. TCRdb keeps only in-frame clones here, not all; method: immunoSEQ multiplex PCR. The sample contains around 160,000 clones, around 79% of which appear only once. The sequenced material came from PBMCs or T cells enriched from blood (not recorded which). These receptors originate from a man aged 45-65 years who had recovered from COVID-19.

This rearrangement joins TRBV18 to TRBJ2-5, with TRBD1 matching 8 bases. Unmatched junction bases numbered 10, after V lost 6 bases and J lost 7 bases. Germline V gives CDR1 KGHSH, CDR2 LQKENI. The CDR3 contains 14 residues. The CDR3 is CASSQWTGKVTQYF. The CDR3, as DNA: TGTGCCAGCTCCCAATGGACAGGGAAGGTGACCCAGTACTTC. The whole variable domain, remainder taken from reference TRBV18 and TRBJ2-5, is NAGVMQNPRHLVRRRGQEARLRCSPMKGHSHVYWYRQLPEEGLKFMVYLQKENIIDESGMPKERFSAEFPKEGPSILRIQQVVRGDSAAYFCASSQWTGKVTQYFGPGTRLLVL.

The J gene is TRBJ1-1, the V gene TRBV3-1 (or the pseudogene TRBV3-2); TRBD1 agrees at 7 bases. The CDR3 has 15 residues. The germline V gene has CDR1 LGHDT and CDR2 YNNKEL (reference sequence). J gave up 4 bases and V 0 bases, and 5 bases lay outside the gene matches. The CDR3 DNA sequence: TGTGCCAGCAGCCAAGACCACAGGGGATTCACTGAAGCTTTCTTT. Translated: CASSQDHRGFTEAFF.

The gene calls are TRBV7-2 and TRBJ2-1, with a possible D match to TRBD1 (6 bases). The V end was cut by 2 bases, the J end by 9 bases, with 11 bases between. The CDR3 contains 13 residues. The germline CDR1 and CDR2 sequences are SGHTA and FQGNSA. The CDR3 bases are TGTGCCAGCAGCTTATATACAGGGCGTGAGCAGTTCTTC. Encoded protein: CASSLYTGREQFF.

This chain links TRBV5-1 with TRBJ1-4, with TRBD1 identical over 8 bases. Germline-derived CDR1 and CDR2 are SGHRS and YFSETQ. The junction had 2 bases not matched to a gene; V was cut back by 1 base and J by 3 bases. The CDR3 sequence is 15 residues long. CDR3 sequence (DNA): TGCGCCAGCAGCTTGCCGGGACAGGCTAATGAAAAACTGTTTTTT. Residues: CASSLPGQANEKLFF.

The chain employs TRBV30 and TRBJ2-7; 7 positions agree with TRBD1. This CDR3 contains 12 residues. The junction had 4 bases not matched to a gene; V was cut back by 2 bases and J by 6 bases. Germline V CDR1 and CDR2: GTSNPN, SVGIG (reference sequence). The CDR3 DNA follows: TGTGCCTGGAGTCTACAGGGGCTCGAGCAGTACTTC. Protein: CAWSLQGLEQYF. The entire variable domain, with the rest obtained from reference TRBV30 and TRBJ2-7, is as follows: SQTIHQWPATLVQPVGSPLSLECTVEGTSNPNLYWYRQAAGRGLQLLFYSVGIGQISSEVPQNLSASRPQDRQFILSSKKLLLSDSGFYLCAWSLQGLEQYFGPGTRLTVT.

J is TRBJ2-7 and V is TRBV5-5; D remains ambiguous. V was shortened by 3 bases and J by 2 bases, with 12 bases between the two germline ends. The CDR3 runs 14 residues. In germline, CDR1 is SGHKS, CDR2 YYEKEE (reference sequence). DNA of the CDR3: TGTGCCAGCAGCTCCTCTGACATGACCTACGAGCAGTACTTC. It specifies CASSSSDMTYEQYF.

This chain links TRBV28 with TRBJ1-4, with TRBD1 as a possible D gene (5 bases). This CDR3 is built from 13 residues. Between the trimmed V and J ends, which lost 6 bases and 8 bases, there was a span of 13 bases. The germline V gene has CDR1 MDHEN and CDR2 SYDVKM. CDR3 amino acids: CASRLTGDEKLFF. CDR3 coding DNA: TGTGCCAGCAGGCTGACGGGGGACGAAAAACTGTTTTTT. Full variable domain (missing parts from reference TRBV28 and TRBJ1-4): DVKVTQSSRYLVKRTGEKVFLECVQDMDHENMFWYRQDPGLGLRLIYFSYDVKMKEKGDIPEGYSVSREKKERFSLILESASTNQTSMYLCASRLTGDEKLFFGSGTQLSVL.

CDR3 bases: TGTGCCAGCAGCTCCACCTCAGGCACCGGGGAGCTGTTTTTT. Its protein product is CASSSTSGTGELFF. The V gene is TRBV18, the J gene TRBJ2-2; D unclear. The CDR3 has 14 residues. The V end was cut by 8 bases, the J end by 4 bases, with 14 bases between. Germline CDR1 KGHSH, CDR2 LQKENI.

This clone was counted only a few times. The chain combines TRBV5-4 with TRBJ2-2; TRBD2 matches 7 bases. The CDR3 has 14 residues. Germline loops: CDR1 SGHNT, CDR2 YYREEE (reference sequence). V dropped 4 bases and J dropped 4; count of bases not matched to a gene: 4. The CDR3 region is CASSREGGTGELFF. CDR3 bases: TGTGCCAGCAGCAGGGAGGGAGGCACCGGGGAGCTGTTTTTT.

The CDR3 bases are TGCGCCAGCAGCCTTGGTGGGGGAGGCTACAATGAGCAGTTCTTC. Translation gives CASSLGGGGYNEQFF. The chain links TRBV5-1 to TRBJ2-1; D is possibly TRBD2 (6 bases). The CDR3 extends over 15 amino acids. Germline loops: CDR1 SGHRS, CDR2 YFSETQ. V dropped 4 bases and J dropped 3 bases, with 14 bases sitting between them.

The count of this clone is one. The chain links TRBV4-1 to TRBJ2-7; perhaps TRBD2 as D (5 bases). This CDR3 is 14 amino acids long. V dropped 4 bases and J dropped 0 bases, with 10 bases sitting between them. The V gene's germline CDR1 is MGHRA and CDR2 YSYEKL. CDR3 DNA sequence: TGCGCCAGCAGCCTGAACCGGGACTCCTACGAGCAGTACTTC. Amino acids: CASSLNRDSYEQYF.

The V and J genes are TRBV7-3 and TRBJ2-6; possible D gene TRBD1, 6 bases. This CDR3 has 14 amino acids. The germline V gene has CDR1 SGHTA and CDR2 FQGTGA. Trimming removed 5 bases from V and 6 bases from J, with 11 bases in between. The CDR3 nucleotides are TGTGCCAGCAGCCCTCCGGGACAGGCCAACGTCCTGACTTTC. Translation: CASSPPGQANVLTF.

The V call is TRBV28, the J call TRBJ2-7, with TRBD2 as a possible D gene (6 bases). V was pared by 5 bases and J by 11 bases, with 19 bases between. This CDR3 has 13 residues. The germline CDR1 and CDR2 sequences are MDHEN and SYDVKM. CDR3 amino acids: CASSPLGTGREYF. CDR3 nucleotides: TGTGCCAGCAGTCCGCTCGGGACTGGAAGAGAGTACTTC.

The chain links TRBV13 to TRBJ2-7, with D perhaps TRBD1 (5 bases). The CDR3 contains 14 residues. The germline gives CDR1 PRHDT, CDR2 FYEKMQ (reference sequence). Trimming stripped 8 bases from V and 9 bases from J, with 23 bases between. The CDR3 nucleotides are TGTGCCAGCTCTATGGCGCGACAGAATACGCCGCAGTACTTC. Its protein is CASSMARQNTPQYF.

The chain has TRBV5-1 and TRBJ2-7; TRBD1 matches 7 bases. Germline V gene sequence: CDR1 SGHRS, CDR2 YFSETQ. Trimming at V came to 1 base and at J to 2 bases, leaving 6 bases not matched to a gene. The CDR3 loop spans 15 amino acids. Here the CDR3 reads CASSLSGQPTYEQYF. CDR3 in DNA: TGCGCCAGCAGCTTGTCGGGACAGCCCACCTACGAGCAGTACTTC.

The chain couples TRBV5-1 to TRBJ1-4; 10 nucleotides match TRBD1. There are 16 residues in the CDR3. The J segment lost 7 bases and the V segment lost 2 bases, leaving 8 bases of the junction unmatched. Germline CDR1 SGHRS, CDR2 YFSETQ. In nucleotides, the CDR3 is TGCGCCAGCAGCTTACTGACAGGGGGCTCGGGTGAAAAACTGTTTTTT. It specifies CASSLLTGGSGEKLFF. Full variable domain (outside the CDR3, taken from reference TRBV5-1 and TRBJ1-4): KAGVTQTPRYLIKTRGQQVTLSCSPISGHRSVSWYQQTPGQGLQFLFEYFSETQRNKGNFPGRFSGRQFSNSRSEMNVSTLELGDSALYLCASSLLTGGSGEKLFFGSGTQLSVL.

V gene TRBV19 combines with J gene TRBJ2-7; TRBD1 aligns across 9 bases. J lost 4 bases, V lost 4 bases, and 2 bases had no gene match. CDR3 length: 13 amino acids. Per germline, CDR1 LNHDA and CDR2 SQIVND (reference sequence). In DNA, the CDR3 is TGTGCCAGTAGTAAAGGACAGGGGTACGAGCAGTACTTC. This translates into CASSKGQGYEQYF.

This rearrangement joins TRBV30 to TRBJ1-4; D gene uncertain. Germline V gene sequence: CDR1 GTSNPN, CDR2 SVGIG (reference sequence). The CDR3 contains 15 residues. Trimming removed 2 bases from V and 0 bases from J, with 10 bases in between. This CDR3 reads CAWSIRSATNEKLFF. CDR3 nucleotides: TGTGCCTGGAGTATTCGGTCGGCAACTAATGAAAAACTGTTTTTT. The complete variable domain, with remaining parts taken from reference TRBV30 and TRBJ1-4, reads SQTIHQWPATLVQPVGSPLSLECTVEGTSNPNLYWYRQAAGRGLQLLFYSVGIGQISSEVPQNLSASRPQDRQFILSSKKLLLSDSGFYLCAWSIRSATNEKLFFGSGTQLSVL.

The chain couples TRBV7-3 to TRBJ2-7; 9 nucleotides align to TRBD2. CDR1 SGHTA and CDR2 FQGTGA come from the germline V gene. The CDR3 totals 16 residues. J was trimmed by 2 bases and V by 5 bases; bases with no gene match: 10. The CDR3 DNA reads TGTGCCAGCAGCCCCCTAGGCGGGAGGGCAGCCTACGAGCAGTACTTC. It yields the protein CASSPLGGRAAYEQYF.

J is TRBJ1-2 and V is TRBV3-1 (or the pseudogene TRBV3-2); no definite D call. Looked up from germline, CDR1 is LGHDT and CDR2 is YNNKEL (reference sequence). Trimming removed 0 bases at V and 2 bases at J, with 7 bases between. The CDR3 has 14 amino acids. The DNA for the CDR3 is TGTGCCAGCAGCCAAGACATCCGGAACTATGGCTACACCTTC. It is translated as CASSQDIRNYGYTF.

This chain uses TRBV29-1 with TRBJ1-5, with D possibly TRBD1 on 5 matching bases. Germline V gives CDR1 SQVTM, CDR2 ANQGSEA. CDR3 length equals 13 residues. Trimming removed 7 bases from V and 5 bases from J, with 15 bases in between. CDR3 region: CSAGAAVDQPQHF. The CDR3 DNA follows: TGCAGCGCTGGGGCTGCGGTAGATCAGCCCCAGCATTTT.